The next 11 T cell receptor beta chains were all read from a single sample in a study of type 1 and type 2 diabetes patients. PCR was run on genomic DNA. A primer set of 30 forward and 13 reverse primers amplified the CDR3. In TCRdb, the multiplex PCR reads were re-called with MiXCR into one record per CDR3 protein. The repertoire holds approximately 260,000 distinct CDR3 sequences, with roughly 48% as singletons. Input material: peripheral blood mononuclear cells (PBMCs). The receptors originated from a man between 18 and 35 years old with type 2 diabetes.

The rearrangement links TRBV4-1 to TRBJ2-6; 7 bases are a match to TRBD1. CDR3 size: 18 residues. The trim removed 0 bases at V and 4 bases at J, leaving 9 bases unmatched. In germline, CDR1 is MGHRA, CDR2 YSYEKL. The CDR3 here is CASSQDGQAVSGANVLTF. The CDR3 DNA reads TGCGCCAGCAGCCAAGACGGACAGGCCGTCTCAGGGGCCAACGTCCTGACTTTC.

This chain links TRBV5-1 with TRBJ2-7; D not resolved. The CDR3 consists of 13 residues. Deletions cut 0 bases from V and 2 bases from J, with 6 bases between. Germline CDR1 is SGHRS and CDR2 is YFSETQ. The CDR3 coding sequence is TGCGCCAGCAGCTTGGCGGTGGCCTACGAGCAGTACTTC. Residues: CASSLAVAYEQYF.

V and J are TRBV4-1 and TRBJ1-5, with D maybe TRBD1 (5 bases). CDR3 size: 15 residues. V lost 0 bases to trimming and J lost 6 bases, with 12 bases between them. CDR1 is MGHRA and CDR2 is YSYEKL in the germline V gene. CDR3 loop: CASSQDRVSSQPQHF. The DNA for the CDR3 is TGCGCCAGCAGCCAAGACAGGGTTTCTTCTCAGCCCCAGCATTTT.

This chain links TRBV19 with TRBJ2-7; 8 nucleotides match TRBD1. The CDR3 runs 14 residues. Unmatched junction bases numbered 6, after V lost 3 bases and J lost 5 bases. Germline-derived CDR1 and CDR2 are LNHDA and SQIVND (reference sequence). CDR3 sequence: CASSIRTGFHEQYF. CDR3 coding DNA: TGTGCCAGTAGTATCCGGACAGGGTTCCACGAGCAGTACTTC.

In its sample, this clonotype was seen a few times. The chain combines TRBV7-9 with TRBJ1-2; weak D call: TRBD1 (5 bases). V was clipped by 8 bases and J by 8 bases, with 18 bases between them. Germline CDR1 is SEHNR and CDR2 is FQNEAQ (reference sequence). The CDR3 spans 13 residues. CDR3 nucleotides: TGTGCCAGCGTACCAGGAGCCGGGGGGGGCTACACCTTC. This translates into CASVPGAGGGYTF. Variable domain in full (rest from reference TRBV7-9 and TRBJ1-2): DTGVSQNPRHKITKRGQNVTFRCDPISEHNRLYWYRQTLGQGPEFLTYFQNEAQLEKSRLLSDRFSAERPKGSFSTLEIQRTEQGDSAMYLCASVPGAGGGYTFGSGTRLTVV.

Written as DNA, the CDR3 is TGTGCCAGCAGCCCGACAGGGGGCATGTCCTACGAGCAGTACTTC. Its translation: CASSPTGGMSYEQYF. V and J are TRBV7-3 and TRBJ2-7, with 10 bases lining up with TRBD1. The CDR3 is 15 residues long. The germline gives CDR1 SGHTA, CDR2 FQGTGA. Germline trimming cut 5 bases from V and 1 base from J; bases unmatched to any gene: 5. Combining the CDR3 with reference TRBV7-3 and TRBJ2-7 gives the whole variable domain GAGVSQTPSNKVTEKGKYVELRCDPISGHTALYWYRQSLGQGPEFLIYFQGTGAADDSGLPNDRFFAVRPEGSVSTLKIQRTERGDSAVYLCASSPTGGMSYEQYFGPGTRLTVT.

This clonotype was detected only a few times. The V call is TRBV19, the J call TRBJ1-2; TRBD1 agrees at 8 bases. Germline V gene data show CDR1 as LNHDA and CDR2 as SQIVND (reference sequence). The trim removed 3 bases at V and 8 bases at J, leaving 5 bases unmatched. The CDR3 extends over 13 amino acids. This CDR3 reads CASSISRGQGYTF. The CDR3 coding sequence is TGTGCCAGTAGTATTTCCAGGGGGCAAGGCTACACCTTC.

In this sample, this clonotype turned up a few times. This chain joins TRBV7-2 and TRBJ2-2; D unresolved. The V gene lost 1 base and the J gene lost 1 base, with 1 base spanning the gap. The CDR3 is 13 amino acids. Germline V gene sequence: CDR1 SGHTA, CDR2 FQGNSA. CDR3 protein: CASSLENTGELFF. CDR3 bases: TGTGCCAGCAGCTTAGAGAACACCGGGGAGCTGTTTTTT.

This clonotype has more than one count but fewer than ten. The rearrangement uses TRBV19 and TRBJ2-1; 9 bases agree with TRBD1. Germline V CDR1 and CDR2: LNHDA, SQIVND (reference sequence). V shed 3 bases and J 4 bases; nucleotides not matched to a gene: 1. This CDR3 has 14 residues. CDR3 DNA: TGTGCCAGTAGTATGACAGGGGGGTACAATGAGCAGTTCTTC. Residues: CASSMTGGYNEQFF.

The rearrangement uses TRBV4-2 and TRBJ2-7; tentatively, D is TRBD2 (6 bases). The germline V and J ends were trimmed by 4 bases and 3 bases, with 13 bases remaining between them. CDR1 and CDR2 from the germline V gene are LGHNA and YNFKEQ. The CDR3 is made up of 14 amino acids. The DNA for the CDR3 is TGTGCCAGCAGCCCATCAGGCGGGGACTACGAGCAGTACTTC. Its protein is CASSPSGGDYEQYF.

This chain links TRBV3-1 with TRBJ2-5; TRBD1 or TRBD2 may be the D gene (6 bases each). CDR3 length equals 16 residues. The germline V gene encodes CDR1 LGHDT and CDR2 YNNKEL (reference sequence). With 1 base removed from V and 2 bases from J, the gap between germline ends came to 14 bases. Here the CDR3 DNA reads TGTGCCAGCAGCCAAGCGTCCGGGGGCGGACAAGAGACCCAGTACTTC. As protein: CASSQASGGGQETQYF.